A single sample is the source of the 9 T cell receptor beta chains below, sequenced in a study of CD8 T cells in ankylosing spondylitis. Study results and limitations: Among TCR beta sequences, a motif of 7 to 9 highly homologous variants appeared characteristic of ankylosing spondylitis blood.

These receptors have no known antigen. TCRdb independently ran MiXCR on the 5' RACE reads; one entry per CDR3 protein. This table holds approximately 540,000 distinct CDR3 sequences, approximately 12% found once. Material: blood, either unsorted or a sorted T cell fraction (not recorded which). Receptor source: a male donor with ankylosing spondylitis.

This clonotype has a count of ten or more. The V call is TRBV29-1, the J call TRBJ2-3; 9 bases are a match to TRBD1. This CDR3 is built from 12 residues. V lost 7 bases to trimming and J lost 3 bases; unmatched junction nucleotides: 2. Germline V CDR1 and CDR2: SQVTM, ANQGSEA. The CDR3 is CSDGTGTDTQYF. As DNA, the CDR3 is TGCAGCGACGGGACAGGGACAGATACGCAGTATTTT.

This clonotype was recorded many times. This chain joins TRBV12-3 or TRBV12-4 and TRBJ1-2, with TRBD1 matching over 11 bases. The CDR3 contains 13 residues. The V and J ends lost 5 bases and 7 bases, in that order; junction bases with no gene match: 3. The CDR3 region is CASSRTGGSGYTF. For the CDR3, the DNA is TGTGCCAGCAGTAGGACAGGGGGCAGTGGCTACACCTTC.

The chain uses TRBV20-1 and TRBJ1-4; no clear D gene. Trimming shortened V by 4 bases and J by 0 bases, and 6 bases separated the two germline ends. CDR1 DFQATT and CDR2 SNEGSKA come from the germline V gene (reference sequence). The CDR3 consists of 13 residues. The CDR3 spells CSANKATNEKLFF. CDR3 coding DNA: TGCAGTGCTAATAAAGCAACTAATGAAAAACTGTTTTTT.

Here the CDR3 reads CASSLRTGGYGSGSEKLFF. For the CDR3, the DNA is TGTGCCAGCAGTCTCAGGACAGGGGGCTATGGGAGCGGTAGTGAAAAACTGTTTTTT. V and J are TRBV12-3 or TRBV12-4 and TRBJ1-4; TRBD1 aligns across 11 bases. Germline trimming cut 5 bases from V and 7 bases from J; bases unmatched to any gene: 18. The CDR3 has 19 residues.

This clonotype was seen a few times. The chain combines TRBV11-3 with TRBJ2-2; TRBD1 is a possible D gene (6 bases). Trimming stripped 4 bases from V and 0 bases from J, with 12 bases between. CDR1 is SGHNT and CDR2 is YENEEA in the germline V gene. The CDR3 covers 16 residues. CDR3 region: CASSSWDNSNTGELFF. In DNA form, the CDR3 reads TGTGCCAGCAGCTCATGGGACAACTCGAACACCGGGGAGCTGTTTTTT. Combining the CDR3 with reference TRBV11-3 and TRBJ2-2 gives the whole variable domain EAGVVQSPRYKIIEKKQPVAFWCNPISGHNTLYWYLQNLGQGPELLIRYENEEAVDDSQLPKDRFSAERLKGVDSTLKIQPAELGDSAVYLCASSSWDNSNTGELFFGEGSRLTVL.

This clonotype was detected ten times or more. The V call is TRBV7-2, the J call TRBJ2-7, with unresolved D. Germline CDR1 is SGHTA and CDR2 is FQGNSA. Deletions cut 3 bases from V and 2 bases from J, with 14 bases between. This CDR3 region has 15 residues. CDR3: CASSFKIGQTYEQYF. The CDR3 DNA reads as TGTGCCAGCAGCTTTAAGATAGGGCAGACCTACGAGCAGTACTTC.

This clonotype has a count of ten or more. CDR3 coding DNA: TGTGCCAGCAGTCCTACAGGGTTCGGGAACACTGAAGCTTTCTTT. It specifies CASSPTGFGNTEAFF. The chain is built from TRBV2 and TRBJ1-1; maybe TRBD1 (6 bases). In germline, CDR1 is SNHLY, CDR2 FYNNEI. V dropped 5 bases and J dropped 1 base, with 14 bases sitting between them. The CDR3 spans 15 residues.

This sequence joins TRBV18 and TRBJ2-5; D is unresolved. This CDR3 comprises 13 residues. V dropped 0 bases and J dropped 1 base, with 3 bases sitting between them. Per germline, CDR1 KGHSH and CDR2 LQKENI. In DNA, the CDR3 is TGTGCCAGCTCACCACCGTCCCAAGAGACCCAGTACTTC. The encoded protein is CASSPPSQETQYF. Full variable domain (outside the CDR3, taken from reference TRBV18 and TRBJ2-5): NAGVMQNPRHLVRRRGQEARLRCSPMKGHSHVYWYRQLPEEGLKFMVYLQKENIIDESGMPKERFSAEFPKEGPSILRIQQVVRGDSAAYFCASSPPSQETQYFGPGTRLLVL.

This clonotype was detected many times. The J gene is TRBJ1-1, the V gene TRBV5-1; D gene ambiguous. The CDR3 extends over 15 amino acids. The V gene lost 3 bases and the J gene lost 3 bases, with 15 bases spanning the gap. Germline V gene data show CDR1 as SGHRS and CDR2 as YFSETQ. CDR3 DNA sequence: TGCGCCAGCAGCTGGACCCTCGGGGAGGACACTGAAGCTTTCTTT. Amino acids: CASSWTLGEDTEAFF.